This paragraph reports one T cell receptor beta chain. Antigen unknown. Method: immunoSEQ multiplex PCR; TCRdb's copy keeps in-frame clones and lacks some. In the table there are 70,000 to 95,000 clones, around 93% of which are singletons. This sample stems from a study of graft-versus-host responses after intestinal transplantation. Background on the study: Recipients were all induced with anti-thymocyte globulin, then given tacrolimus and steroids for 3 to 4 years.

Looked up from germline, CDR1 is SNHLY and CDR2 is FYNNEI. The germline V and J ends were trimmed by 7 bases and 6 bases, with 16 bases remaining between them. The CDR3 is 14 residues long. Study findings and constraints: Detection of GvH clones occurred in recipient marrow, and some had their first appearance in ileum or blood.

V usage is TRBV2 and J usage is TRBJ1-5, with D perhaps matching TRBD1 (5 bases). This clonotype was sampled from a human donor who was the organ donor for an intestinal transplant. This specimen was unstimulated CD8+ T cells sorted from spleen or lymph node cells, taken before transplant. CDR3 region: CASKGPSPGQPQHF. CDR3 sequence (DNA): TGTGCCAGCAAGGGGCCCTCCCCGGGTCAGCCCCAGCATTTT.